These T cell receptor beta chains were read from a single sample in a study of radiotherapy plus CTLA-4 blockade in lung cancer. TCRdb's copy holds only in-frame clones and misses some; the assay was immunoSEQ multiplex PCR. The data hold about 73,000 clones, with around 90% observed a single time. Specimen: peripheral blood, collected from a patient treated with radiotherapy plus ipilimumab. The origin of the receptors is a human donor with non-small cell lung cancer that progressed on radiotherapy plus ipilimumab. CDR3s include the opening cysteine and the closing phenylalanine or tryptophan. Fields, in order: D gene, J gene, clone size, V gene, CDR3 protein, CDR3 DNA. The D gene is left open where the match is weak. Not every row has a clone size; where given, it reads once, few, many or a size class.

D: NA; J: TRBJ2-3; size: NA; V: TRBV10-1; CDR3: CASSDTASTDTQYF; DNA: TGCGCCAGCAGTGATACAGCTAGCACAGATACGCAGTATTTT
D: TRBD1; J: TRBJ2-7; size: few; V: TRBV5-4; CDR3: CASSFGTGNHEQYF; DNA: TGTGCCAGCAGCTTTGGGACAGGGAACCACGAGCAGTACTTC
D: TRBD1; J: TRBJ1-2; size: NA; V: TRBV27; CDR3: CASSLKGTANYGYTF; DNA: TGTGCCAGCAGTTTAAAAGGGACAGCAAACTATGGCTACACCTTC
D: NA; J: TRBJ1-3; size: NA; V: TRBV30; CDR3: CAWSQGIGNTIYF; DNA: TGTGCCTGGAGTCAAGGGATCGGAAACACCATATATTTT
D: NA; J: TRBJ1-1; size: NA; V: TRBV5-6; CDR3: CASSWAGATEAFF; DNA: TGTGCCAGCAGCTGGGCGGGTGCCACTGAAGCTTTCTTT
D: NA; J: TRBJ2-1; size: NA; V: TRBV6-1; CDR3: CASSEDAQYGEQFF; DNA: TGTGCCAGCAGTGAAGACGCGCAGTATGGTGAGCAGTTCTTC
D: NA; J: TRBJ2-5; size: NA; V: TRBV5-1; CDR3: CASSQGLPPETQYF; DNA: TGCGCCAGCAGCCAGGGGCTCCCTCCAGAGACCCAGTACTTC
D: TRBD1; J: TRBJ1-2; size: NA; V: TRBV27; CDR3: CASSPTGGYGYTF; DNA: TGTGCCAGCAGCCCGACAGGGGGCTATGGCTACACCTTC
D: NA; J: TRBJ2-7; size: NA; V: TRBV20-1; CDR3: CSAARTYEQYF; DNA: TGCAGTGCGGCCAGAACCTACGAGCAGTACTTC
D: NA; J: TRBJ2-1; size: NA; V: TRBV2; CDR3: CASPLPGEIYNEQFF; DNA: TGTGCCAGCCCGCTCCCGGGGGAGATTTACAATGAGCAGTTCTTC
D: NA; J: TRBJ2-1; size: NA; V: TRBV7-6; CDR3: CASSSYSGEQFF; DNA: TGTGCCAGCAGCTCTTATTCGGGGGAGCAGTTCTTC
D: TRBD1; J: TRBJ1-1; size: NA; V: TRBV4-1; CDR3: CASSPTGVGDTEAFF; DNA: TGCGCCAGCAGCCCGACAGGGGTTGGGGACACTGAAGCTTTCTTT
D: NA; J: TRBJ2-1; size: NA; V: TRBV7-3; CDR3: CASSPNGNEQFF; DNA: TGTGCCAGCAGCCCTAACGGGAATGAGCAGTTCTTC
D: NA; J: TRBJ1-1; size: NA; V: TRBV6-1; CDR3: CASKPFRTLRAEAFF; DNA: TGTGCCAGCAAACCGTTTCGTACGTTGCGGGCTGAAGCTTTCTTT
D: TRBD2; J: TRBJ2-1; size: NA; V: TRBV27; CDR3: CASTPSGRAGHEQFF; DNA: TGTGCCAGCACCCCCAGCGGGAGGGCCGGCCATGAGCAGTTCTTC
D: NA; J: TRBJ2-1; size: NA; V: TRBV29-1; CDR3: CSAGGDAYNEQFF; DNA: TGCAGCGCAGGGGGGGACGCCTACAATGAGCAGTTCTTC
D: TRBD2; J: TRBJ2-1; size: NA; V: TRBV2; CDR3: CASSEHGRAGNEQFF; DNA: TGTGCCAGCAGTGAACACGGGAGGGCCGGCAATGAGCAGTTCTTC
D: NA; J: TRBJ2-1; size: NA; V: TRBV5-6; CDR3: CASSFTRHNEQFF; DNA: TGTGCCAGCAGCTTCACTAGACACAATGAGCAGTTCTTC
D: TRBD1; J: TRBJ2-3; size: once; V: TRBV11-1; CDR3: CASSLTDRGQTDTQYF; DNA: TGTGCCAGCAGCCTAACGGACAGGGGGCAGACAGATACGCAGTATTTT
D: NA; J: TRBJ2-7; size: NA; V: TRBV28; CDR3: CASSPGGLLHEQYF; DNA: TGTGCCAGCAGTCCTGGGGGCCTTCTCCACGAGCAGTACTTC
D: NA; J: TRBJ2-6; size: NA; V: TRBV5-4; CDR3: CASSVGSTSGANVLTF; DNA: TGTGCCAGCAGCGTTGGTAGTACCTCTGGGGCCAACGTCCTGACTTTC
D: NA; J: TRBJ1-4; size: once; V: TRBV30; CDR3: CAWKQGIDEKLFF; DNA: TGTGCCTGGAAACAGGGTATCGATGAAAAACTGTTTTTT
D: NA; J: TRBJ1-2; size: NA; V: TRBV6-6; CDR3: CASSPEINYGYTF; DNA: TGTGCCAGCAGTCCGGAGATTAACTATGGCTACACCTTC
D: TRBD1; J: TRBJ1-4; size: NA; V: TRBV5-1; CDR3: CASSPAGTGFEKLFF; DNA: TGCGCCAGCAGCCCCGCCGGGACAGGGTTCGAAAAACTGTTTTTT
D: TRBD1; J: TRBJ2-7; size: few; V: TRBV29-1; CDR3: CSVAAGGAFYEQYF; DNA: TGCAGCGTTGCGGCAGGGGGCGCCTTCTACGAGCAGTACTTC
D: NA; J: TRBJ2-7; size: NA; V: TRBV5-1; CDR3: CASSLTGTYEQYF; DNA: TGCGCCAGCAGCTTGACAGGGACCTACGAGCAGTACTTC
D: NA; J: TRBJ1-1; size: NA; V: TRBV19; CDR3: CASNLGLTNTEAFF; DNA: TGTGCCAGTAACCTAGGCCTGACTAACACTGAAGCTTTCTTT
D: TRBD2; J: TRBJ2-5; size: NA; V: TRBV28; CDR3: CASSLLGGSGETQYF; DNA: TGTGCCAGCAGTTTACTGGGAGGGTCGGGGGAGACCCAGTACTTC
D: NA; J: TRBJ2-1; size: NA; V: TRBV5-1; CDR3: CASSSSGSTYNEQFF; DNA: TGCGCCAGCAGTTCATCGGGGTCTACCTACAATGAGCAGTTCTTC
D: TRBD2; J: TRBJ2-6; size: NA; V: TRBV28; CDR3: CASSFPTSGSSGANVLTF; DNA: TGTGCCAGCAGTTTTCCGACTAGCGGGAGCTCTGGGGCCAACGTCCTGACTTTC
D: NA; J: TRBJ2-7; size: once; V: TRBV2; CDR3: CASSELRTEQYF; DNA: TGTGCCAGCAGTGAGTTGAGGACAGAGCAGTACTTC
D: NA; J: TRBJ1-6; size: NA; V: TRBV11-1; CDR3: CASSLGEQGGSPLHF; DNA: TGTGCCAGCAGCTTAGGTGAACAGGGTGGTTCACCCCTCCACTTT
D: NA; J: TRBJ1-1; size: few; V: TRBV4-1; CDR3: CASSQTGNTEAFF; DNA: TGCGCCAGCAGCCAAACAGGGAACACTGAAGCTTTCTTT
D: NA; J: TRBJ1-1; size: NA; V: TRBV19; CDR3: CASSISGRVTEAFF; DNA: TGTGCCAGTAGTATATCCGGCAGGGTCACTGAAGCTTTCTTT
D: NA; J: TRBJ1-1; size: NA; V: TRBV11-2; CDR3: CASWQGRTTEAFF; DNA: TGTGCCAGTTGGCAGGGGCGTACAACTGAAGCTTTCTTT
D: TRBD2; J: TRBJ2-4; size: NA; V: TRBV7-2; CDR3: CASSPGTSIAKNIQYF; DNA: TGTGCCAGCAGCCCCGGGACTAGCATCGCCAAAAACATTCAGTACTTC
D: TRBD2; J: TRBJ2-7; size: NA; V: TRBV28; CDR3: CASTSRGGLTAYEQYF; DNA: TGTGCCAGCACTTCACGGGGGGGACTCACTGCCTACGAGCAGTACTTC
D: NA; J: TRBJ2-1; size: NA; V: TRBV29-1; CDR3: CSGEREQFF; DNA: TGCAGCGGGGAGCGTGAGCAGTTCTTC
D: NA; J: TRBJ1-3; size: NA; V: TRBV7-9; CDR3: CASSLDGPGNTIYF; DNA: TGTGCCAGCAGCTTAGACGGACCCGGAAACACCATATATTTT
D: TRBD2; J: TRBJ2-3; size: NA; V: TRBV10-3; CDR3: CAISERVTSVTDTQYF; DNA: TGTGCCATCAGTGAGAGGGTGACTAGCGTCACAGATACGCAGTATTTT